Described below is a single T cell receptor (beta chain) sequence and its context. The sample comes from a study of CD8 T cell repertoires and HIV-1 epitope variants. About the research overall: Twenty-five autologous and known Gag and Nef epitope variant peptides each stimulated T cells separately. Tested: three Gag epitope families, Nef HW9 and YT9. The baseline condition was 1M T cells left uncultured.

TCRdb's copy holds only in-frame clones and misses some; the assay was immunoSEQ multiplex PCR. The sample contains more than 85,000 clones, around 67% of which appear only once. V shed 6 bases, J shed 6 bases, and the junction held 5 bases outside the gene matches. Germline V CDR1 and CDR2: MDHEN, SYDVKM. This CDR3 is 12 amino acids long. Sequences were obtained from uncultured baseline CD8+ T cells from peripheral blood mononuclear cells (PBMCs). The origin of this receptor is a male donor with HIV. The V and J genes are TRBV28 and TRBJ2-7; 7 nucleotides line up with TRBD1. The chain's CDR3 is CASSKTGSEQYF. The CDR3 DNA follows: TGTGCCAGCAGCAAGACAGGGTCCGAGCAGTACTTC. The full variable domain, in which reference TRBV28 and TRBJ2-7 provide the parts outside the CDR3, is DVKVTQSSRYLVKRTGEKVFLECVQDMDHENMFWYRQDPGLGLRLIYFSYDVKMKEKGDIPEGYSVSREKKERFSLILESASTNQTSMYLCASSKTGSEQYFGPGTRLTVT.